This is a list of T cell receptor beta chains from one sample in a study of blood T cell repertoires in COVID-19. The table came from immunoSEQ multiplex PCR; TCRdb's copy has only in-frame clones and leaves some out. This table has under 200,000 clones, about nine tenths appearing once. The source material was peripheral blood. Receptors originate from a man in his sixties with acute or convalescent COVID-19. Both conserved end residues are trimmed from each CDR3. The order of the fields is J gene, V gene, CDR3 protein.

>TRBJ2-1|TRBV10-3
AISGTGSYNEQF
>TRBJ2-1|TRBV9
ASSALAGGVNEQF
>TRBJ1-1|TRBV30
AWTLTGGTEAF
>TRBJ2-7|TRBV14
ASGRGKYEQY
>TRBJ1-1|TRBV19
ASSSQGQGRTEAF
>TRBJ2-2|TRBV6-5
ASTNRVGSTGELF
>TRBJ2-5|TRBV9
ASSVGGREEETQY
>TRBJ2-4|TRBV30
AWRRQGAMNIQY
>TRBJ1-4|TRBV6-4
ASSDRPRITNEKLF
>TRBJ2-7|TRBV9
ASSVDLSSYEQY
>TRBJ2-7|TRBV27
ASTRTGGYEQY
>TRBJ1-3|TRBV5-1
ASSLVEGAAGNTIY
>TRBJ1-1|TRBV6-5
ASRNDRGNTEAF
>TRBJ2-1|TRBV5-8
ASSRPGTSGGAHEQF
>TRBJ2-1|TRBV4-3
ASSQEMSGGGHSTQF
>TRBJ1-1|TRBV7-2
ASRGDRMNTEAF
>TRBJ1-2|TRBV30
AWSQGQGNYGYT
>TRBJ1-1|TRBV21-1
ASSMGREAGQSRTEAF
>TRBJ2-1|TRBV19
ASSIPGIANEQF
>TRBJ1-2|TRBV29-1
SVDGQGNYGYT
>TRBJ1-1|TRBV27
ASSLSTYRGNTEAF
>TRBJ2-7|TRBV7-2
ASGQVQGGEQY
>TRBJ1-5|TRBV6-2/TRBV6-3
ASSYNYGRGPESNQPQH
>TRBJ1-3|TRBV30
AWSVGAMSGNTIY
>TRBJ1-4|TRBV29-1
SAGQGANEKLF
>TRBJ1-2|TRBV29-1
SADPDRGSGYT
>TRBJ2-2|TRBV30
AWSGDSGELF
>TRBJ1-1|TRBV12-5
ASGSSANTEAF
>TRBJ2-3|TRBV7-9
ASSNQGTDTQY
>TRBJ1-2|TRBV9
ASSVVRQSNYGYT
>TRBJ1-1|TRBV11-2
ASSFGQTNTEAF